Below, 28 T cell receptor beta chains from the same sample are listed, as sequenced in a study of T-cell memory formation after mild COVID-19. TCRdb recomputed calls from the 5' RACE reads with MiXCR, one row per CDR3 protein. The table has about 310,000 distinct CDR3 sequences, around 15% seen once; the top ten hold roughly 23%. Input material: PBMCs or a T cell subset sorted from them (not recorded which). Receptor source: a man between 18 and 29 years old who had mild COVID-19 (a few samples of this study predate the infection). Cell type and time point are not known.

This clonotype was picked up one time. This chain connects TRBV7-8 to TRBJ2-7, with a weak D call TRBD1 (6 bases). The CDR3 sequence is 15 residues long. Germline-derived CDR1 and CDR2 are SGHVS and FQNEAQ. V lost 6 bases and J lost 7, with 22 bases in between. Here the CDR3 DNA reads TGTGCCAGCAGTCGGGGCCTCGGCCAGGGGCGAGAGCAGTACGTC. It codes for CASSRGLGQGREQYV.

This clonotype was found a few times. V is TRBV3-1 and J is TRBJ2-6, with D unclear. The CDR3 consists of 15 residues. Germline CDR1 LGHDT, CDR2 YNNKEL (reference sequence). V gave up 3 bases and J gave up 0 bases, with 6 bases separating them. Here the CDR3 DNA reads TGTGCCAGCAGCCATCAGAGCTCTGGGGCCAACGTCCTGACTTTC. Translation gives CASSHQSSGANVLTF.

The CDR3 DNA is TGCGCCAGCAGCGTCAATTCCGGGACCCTCACTGAAGCTTTCTTT. This codes for CASSVNSGTLTEAFF. The rearrangement links TRBV5-1 to TRBJ1-1; the D gene is possibly TRBD1 (5 bases). Germline CDR1 and CDR2: SGHRS and YFSETQ. This CDR3 contains 15 residues. Deletions cut 4 bases from V and 4 bases from J, with 17 bases between.

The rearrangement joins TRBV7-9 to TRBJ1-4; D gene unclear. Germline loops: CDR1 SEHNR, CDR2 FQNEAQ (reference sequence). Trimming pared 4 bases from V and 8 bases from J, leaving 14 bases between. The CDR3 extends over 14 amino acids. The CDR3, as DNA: TGTGCCAGCAGCTCCCCGGTAATACGAGAAAAACTGTTTTTT. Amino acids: CASSSPVIREKLFF. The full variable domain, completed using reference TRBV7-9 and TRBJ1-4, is DTGVSQNPRHKITKRGQNVTFRCDPISEHNRLYWYRQTLGQGPEFLTYFQNEAQLEKSRLLSDRFSAERPKGSFSTLEIQRTEQGDSAMYLCASSSPVIREKLFFGSGTQLSVL.

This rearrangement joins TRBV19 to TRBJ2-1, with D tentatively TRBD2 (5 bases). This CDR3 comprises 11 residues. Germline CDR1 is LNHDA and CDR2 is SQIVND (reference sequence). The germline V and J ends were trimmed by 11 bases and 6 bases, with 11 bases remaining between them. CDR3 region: CAAARGNEQFF. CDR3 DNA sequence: TGTGCCGCCGCCCGGGGCAATGAGCAGTTCTTC.

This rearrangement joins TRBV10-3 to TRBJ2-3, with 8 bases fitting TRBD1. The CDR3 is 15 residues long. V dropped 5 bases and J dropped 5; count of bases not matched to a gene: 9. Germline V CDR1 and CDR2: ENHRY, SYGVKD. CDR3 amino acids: CAISFRGRPEDTQYF. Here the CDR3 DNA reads TGTGCCATCAGTTTCAGGGGGCGGCCGGAAGATACGCAGTATTTT.

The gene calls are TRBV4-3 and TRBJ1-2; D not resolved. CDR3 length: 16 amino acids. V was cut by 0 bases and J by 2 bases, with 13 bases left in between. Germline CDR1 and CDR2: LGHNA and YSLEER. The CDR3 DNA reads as TGCGCCAGCAGCCAAGATACGTCGCGACAAAACTATGGCTACACCTTC. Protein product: CASSQDTSRQNYGYTF.

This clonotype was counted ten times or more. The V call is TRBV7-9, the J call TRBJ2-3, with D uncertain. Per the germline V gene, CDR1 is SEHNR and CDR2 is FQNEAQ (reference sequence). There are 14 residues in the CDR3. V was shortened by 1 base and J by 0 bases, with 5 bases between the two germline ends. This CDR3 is CASSLVGSTDTQYF. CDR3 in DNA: TGTGCCAGCAGCTTAGTGGGCAGCACAGATACGCAGTATTTT.

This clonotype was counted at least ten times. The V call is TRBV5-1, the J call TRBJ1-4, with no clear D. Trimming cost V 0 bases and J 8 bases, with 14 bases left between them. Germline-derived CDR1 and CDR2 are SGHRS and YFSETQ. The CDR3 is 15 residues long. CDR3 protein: CASSLGLGEGEKLFF. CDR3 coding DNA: TGCGCCAGCAGCTTGGGACTAGGAGAGGGAGAAAAACTGTTTTTT.

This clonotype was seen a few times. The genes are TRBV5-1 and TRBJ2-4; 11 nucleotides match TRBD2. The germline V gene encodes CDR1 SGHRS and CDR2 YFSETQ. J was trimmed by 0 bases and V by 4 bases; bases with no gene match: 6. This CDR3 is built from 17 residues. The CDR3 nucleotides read TGCGCCAGCAGCGCGACTAGCGGGGCGCAAGCCAAAAACATTCAGTACTTC. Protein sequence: CASSATSGAQAKNIQYF.

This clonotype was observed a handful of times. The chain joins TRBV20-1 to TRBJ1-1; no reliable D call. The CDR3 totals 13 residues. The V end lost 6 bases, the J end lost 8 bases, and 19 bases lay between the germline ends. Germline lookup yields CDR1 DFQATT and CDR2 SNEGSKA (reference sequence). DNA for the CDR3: TGCAGTGCGCTGCCGCCGGGCCAGGCAGAAGCTTTCTTT. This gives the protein CSALPPGQAEAFF.

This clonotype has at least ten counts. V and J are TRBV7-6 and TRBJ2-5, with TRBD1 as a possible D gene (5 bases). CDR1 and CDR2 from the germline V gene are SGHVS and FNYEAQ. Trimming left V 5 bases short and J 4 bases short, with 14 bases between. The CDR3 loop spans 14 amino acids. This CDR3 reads CASSAGLNRETQYF. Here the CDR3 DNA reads TGTGCCAGCAGCGCAGGGTTGAACCGAGAGACCCAGTACTTC.

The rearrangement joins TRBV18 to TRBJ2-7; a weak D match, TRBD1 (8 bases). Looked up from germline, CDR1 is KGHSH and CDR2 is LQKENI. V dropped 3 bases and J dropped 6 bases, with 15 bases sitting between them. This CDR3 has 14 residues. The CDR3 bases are TGTGCCAGCTCACCTCCGGACAGGGAGGGCGAGCAGTACTTC. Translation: CASSPPDREGEQYF.

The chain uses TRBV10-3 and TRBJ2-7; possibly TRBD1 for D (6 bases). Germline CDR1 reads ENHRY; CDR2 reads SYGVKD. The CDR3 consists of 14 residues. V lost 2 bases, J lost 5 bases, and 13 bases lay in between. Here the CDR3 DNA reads TGTGCCATCAGTGAGGGACAGAAAGCCCACGAGCAGTACGTC. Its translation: CAISEGQKAHEQYV.

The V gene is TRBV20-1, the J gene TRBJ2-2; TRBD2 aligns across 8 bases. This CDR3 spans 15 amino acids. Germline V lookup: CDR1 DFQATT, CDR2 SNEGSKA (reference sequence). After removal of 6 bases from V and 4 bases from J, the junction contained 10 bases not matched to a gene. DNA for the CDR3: TGCAGTGCCCGCCAACTAGCGGCTAGCACCGGGGAGCTGTTTTTT. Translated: CSARQLAASTGELFF.

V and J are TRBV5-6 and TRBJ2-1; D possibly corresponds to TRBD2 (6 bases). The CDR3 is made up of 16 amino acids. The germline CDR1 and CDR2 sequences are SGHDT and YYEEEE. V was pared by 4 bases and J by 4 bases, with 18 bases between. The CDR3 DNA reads TGTGCCAGCAGCCTAATGGTTGGGGGGTATTACAATGAGCAGTTCTTC. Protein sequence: CASSLMVGGYYNEQFF.

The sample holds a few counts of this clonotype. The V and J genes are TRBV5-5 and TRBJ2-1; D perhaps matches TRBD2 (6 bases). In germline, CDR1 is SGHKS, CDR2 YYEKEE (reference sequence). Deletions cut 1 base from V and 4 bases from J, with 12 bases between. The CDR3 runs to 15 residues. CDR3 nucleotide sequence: TGTGCCAGCAGCTTGTGGGGACTGCCTTACAATGAGCAGTTCTTC. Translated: CASSLWGLPYNEQFF.

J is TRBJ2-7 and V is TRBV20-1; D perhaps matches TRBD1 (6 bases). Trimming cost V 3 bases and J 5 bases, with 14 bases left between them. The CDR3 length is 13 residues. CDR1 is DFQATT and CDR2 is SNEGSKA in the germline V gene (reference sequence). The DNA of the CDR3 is TGCAGTGCTAGGTTAAACAGGGATGACGAGCAGTACTTC. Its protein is CSARLNRDDEQYF.

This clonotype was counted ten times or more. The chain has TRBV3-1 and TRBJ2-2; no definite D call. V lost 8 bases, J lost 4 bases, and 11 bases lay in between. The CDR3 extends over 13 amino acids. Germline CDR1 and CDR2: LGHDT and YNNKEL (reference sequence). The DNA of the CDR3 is TGTGCCAGCTGGTCTCGGCCCACCGGGGAGCTGTTTTTT. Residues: CASWSRPTGELFF.

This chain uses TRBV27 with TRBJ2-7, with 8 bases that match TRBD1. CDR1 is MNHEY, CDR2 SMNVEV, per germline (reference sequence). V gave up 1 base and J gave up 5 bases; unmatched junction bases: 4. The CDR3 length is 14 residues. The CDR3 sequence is CASSLWAGGDEQYF. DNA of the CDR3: TGTGCCAGCAGTTTATGGGCAGGGGGCGACGAGCAGTACTTC.

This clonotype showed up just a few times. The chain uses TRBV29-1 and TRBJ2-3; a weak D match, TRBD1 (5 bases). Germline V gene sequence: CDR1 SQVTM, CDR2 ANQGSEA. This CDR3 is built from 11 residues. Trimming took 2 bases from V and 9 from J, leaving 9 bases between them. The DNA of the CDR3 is TGCAGCGTTGAAACAGGCCAGACGCAGTATTTT. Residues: CSVETGQTQYF.

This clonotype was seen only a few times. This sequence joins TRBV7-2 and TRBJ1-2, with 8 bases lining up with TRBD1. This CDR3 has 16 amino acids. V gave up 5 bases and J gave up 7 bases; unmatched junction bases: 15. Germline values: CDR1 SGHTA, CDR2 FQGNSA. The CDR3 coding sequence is TGTGCCAGCAGCCCCCGCCGGACAGGGCTTGGGGGTGGCTACACCTTC. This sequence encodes CASSPRRTGLGGGYTF.

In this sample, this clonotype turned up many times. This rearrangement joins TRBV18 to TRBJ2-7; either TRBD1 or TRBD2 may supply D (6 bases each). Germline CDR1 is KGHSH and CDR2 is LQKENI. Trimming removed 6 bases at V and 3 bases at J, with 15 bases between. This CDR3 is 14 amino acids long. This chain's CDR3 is CASSHGGGGYEQYF. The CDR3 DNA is TGTGCCAGCTCTCACGGAGGGGGAGGCTACGAGCAGTACTTC. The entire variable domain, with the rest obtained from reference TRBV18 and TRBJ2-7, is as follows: NAGVMQNPRHLVRRRGQEARLRCSPMKGHSHVYWYRQLPEEGLKFMVYLQKENIIDESGMPKERFSAEFPKEGPSILRIQQVVRGDSAAYFCASSHGGGGYEQYFGPGTRLTVT.

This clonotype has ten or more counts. The CDR3 here is CASSFRGGRYNEQFF. The CDR3, as DNA: TGTGCCAGCAGCTTTCGGGGGGGCCGATACAATGAGCAGTTCTTC. V gene TRBV11-2 combines with J gene TRBJ2-1; 8 bases agree with TRBD2. This CDR3 region has 15 residues. J was trimmed by 4 bases and V by 3 bases; bases with no gene match: 5. Germline CDR1 is SGHAT and CDR2 is FQNNGV.

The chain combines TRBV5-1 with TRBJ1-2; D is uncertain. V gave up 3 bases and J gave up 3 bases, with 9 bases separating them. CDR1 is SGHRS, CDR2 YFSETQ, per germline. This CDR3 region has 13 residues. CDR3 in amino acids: CASSSDDYYGYTF. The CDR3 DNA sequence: TGCGCCAGCAGCTCGGACGATTACTATGGCTACACCTTC.

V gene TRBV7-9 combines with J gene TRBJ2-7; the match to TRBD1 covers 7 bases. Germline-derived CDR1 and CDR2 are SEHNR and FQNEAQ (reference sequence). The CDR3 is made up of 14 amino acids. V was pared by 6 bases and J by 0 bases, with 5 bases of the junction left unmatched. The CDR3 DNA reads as TGTGCCAGCAGTAAGACAGGGTACTCCTACGAGCAGTACTTC. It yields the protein CASSKTGYSYEQYF. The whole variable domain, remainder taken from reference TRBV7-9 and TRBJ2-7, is DTGVSQNPRHKITKRGQNVTFRCDPISEHNRLYWYRQTLGQGPEFLTYFQNEAQLEKSRLLSDRFSAERPKGSFSTLEIQRTEQGDSAMYLCASSKTGYSYEQYFGPGTRLTVT.

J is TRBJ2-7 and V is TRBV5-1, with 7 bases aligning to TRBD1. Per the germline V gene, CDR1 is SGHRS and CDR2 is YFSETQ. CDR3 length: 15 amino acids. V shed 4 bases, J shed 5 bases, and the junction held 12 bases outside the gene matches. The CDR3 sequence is CASSLTGNGLNEQYV. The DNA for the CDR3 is TGCGCCAGCAGCCTGACAGGGAATGGGCTTAACGAGCAGTACGTC.

The CDR3 bases are TGTGCCAGCAGCGTAACAGGGGAATACCCCTACAATGAGCAGTTCTTC. This gives the protein CASSVTGEYPYNEQFF. The V gene is TRBV11-2, the J gene TRBJ2-1; 7 bases are a match to TRBD1. This CDR3 has 16 amino acids. Trimming at V came to 5 bases and at J to 2 bases, leaving 9 bases not matched to a gene. Germline V lookup: CDR1 SGHAT, CDR2 FQNNGV.